This TCR beta chain was recorded in a study of human T cells and chemical hapten exposure. A single record per CDR3 protein comes from TCRdb applying MiXCR to the RACE reads. The profile shows 85,000 to 120,000 distinct CDR3 sequences, roughly 12% of them singletons. Between the trimmed V and J ends, which lost 6 bases and 5 bases, there was a span of 13 bases. Germline V lookup: CDR1 MNHNY, CDR2 SVGAGI (reference sequence). This CDR3 has 14 residues. Time point meaning: pre-sensitization, week 0. Documented treatment: therapeutic diphenylcyclopropenone sensitization with weekly scalp DPC. Blood sampling preceded each patch test application. General study findings and limits: Expanded TCRs clustered into significantly more large CDR3 similarity groups than controls, the analysis revealed.

This clonotype occurred many times. The antigen remains undetermined. This sample comprised whole blood, obtained in connection with sensitization to the hapten diphenylcyclopropenone (DPC). The chain carries TRBV6-6 and TRBJ1-4, with a weak D call TRBD1 (6 bases). The receptor comes from a woman between 50 and 59 years old with alopecia areata. Some clones in this sample may be carry-over from other donors' samples. Written as DNA, the CDR3 is TGTGCCAGCAGGCGCCTCCAGGGGAATGAAAAACTGTTTTTT. Its protein product is CASRRLQGNEKLFF.